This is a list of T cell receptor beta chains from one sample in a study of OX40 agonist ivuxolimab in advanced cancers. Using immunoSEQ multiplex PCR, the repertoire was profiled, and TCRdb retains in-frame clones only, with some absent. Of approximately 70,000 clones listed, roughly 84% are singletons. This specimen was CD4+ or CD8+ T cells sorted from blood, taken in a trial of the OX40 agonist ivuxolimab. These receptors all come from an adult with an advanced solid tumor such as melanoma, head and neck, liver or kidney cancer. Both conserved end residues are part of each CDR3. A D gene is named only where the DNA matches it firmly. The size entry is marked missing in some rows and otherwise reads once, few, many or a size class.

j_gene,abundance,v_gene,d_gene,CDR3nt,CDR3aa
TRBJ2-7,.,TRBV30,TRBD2,TGTGCCTGGAGTGCGGGACTAGCGGGGGGGTCCTACGAGCAGTACTTC,CAWSAGLAGGSYEQYF
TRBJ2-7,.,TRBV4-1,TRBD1,TGCGCCAGCAGCCTCCGGGACAGGGGTGGATCCGAGCAGTACTTC,CASSLRDRGGSEQYF
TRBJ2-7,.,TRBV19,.,TGTGCCAGCCAAGGCTCCTACGAGCAGTACTTC,CASQGSYEQYF
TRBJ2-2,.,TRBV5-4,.,TGTGCCAGCAGCTTGGATAGAGGATTATCCCCCGCGAACACCGGGGAGCTGTTTTTT,CASSLDRGLSPANTGELFF
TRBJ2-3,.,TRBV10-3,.,TGTGCCATCAGCGACCTGGGGAATACGCAGTATTTT,CAISDLGNTQYF
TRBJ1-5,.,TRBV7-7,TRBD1,TGTGCCAGCAGCTTAGCGCAAGTAACAGGGGACAATCAGCCCCAGCATTTT,CASSLAQVTGDNQPQHF
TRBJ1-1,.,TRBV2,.,TGTGCCAGCAGGCCCGGAGGCGGGAGGACTGAAGCTTTCTTT,CASRPGGGRTEAFF
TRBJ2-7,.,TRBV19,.,TGTGCCAGCCGGGCCAGGGGCTCCTACGAGCAGTACTTC,CASRARGSYEQYF
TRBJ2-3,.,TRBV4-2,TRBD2,TGTGCCAGCAGCCCCCCTCGTGATAGCGGGGGGGCGTATACGCAGTATTTT,CASSPPRDSGGAYTQYF
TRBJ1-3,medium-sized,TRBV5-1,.,TGCGCCAGCAGCTTGGGACTCGGAAACACCATATATTTT,CASSLGLGNTIYF
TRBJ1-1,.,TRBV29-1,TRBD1,TGCAGCGTTGACAAGGGACAGGGCATGAACACTGAAGCTTTCTTT,CSVDKGQGMNTEAFF
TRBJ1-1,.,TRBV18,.,TGTGCCAGCGCCCTGGGGCAGGGGAACACTGAAGCTTTCTTT,CASALGQGNTEAFF
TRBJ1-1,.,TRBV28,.,TGTGCCAGCAGTCAAGGAGGCATGAACACTGAAGCTTTCTTT,CASSQGGMNTEAFF
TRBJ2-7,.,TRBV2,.,TGTGCCAGCCGCCCGAGGGTGAGCTCCTACGAGCAGTACTTC,CASRPRVSSYEQYF
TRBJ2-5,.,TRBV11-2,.,TGTGCCAGCAGCTTAGTAACTACCGGAGAGACCCAGTACTTC,CASSLVTTGETQYF
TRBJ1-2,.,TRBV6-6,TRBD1,TGTGCCAGCAGTGCACAGGGGAGTCGTTATGGCTACACCTTC,CASSAQGSRYGYTF
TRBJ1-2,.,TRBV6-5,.,TGTGCCAGCTGGGAGCCGGCGCCTGGCTACACCTTC,CASWEPAPGYTF
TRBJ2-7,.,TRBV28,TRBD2,TGTGCCAGCAGTTCGAGCGGGGGGGGAAGGAACGAGCAGTACTTC,CASSSSGGGRNEQYF
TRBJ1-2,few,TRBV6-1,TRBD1,TGTGCCAGCAGTGAAGCAACAGGGGGGATCTATGGCTACACCTTC,CASSEATGGIYGYTF
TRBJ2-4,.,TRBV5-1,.,TGCGCCAGCAGCTTGAGCCCCGGGACGGTAGCCAAAAACATTCAGTACTTC,CASSLSPGTVAKNIQYF
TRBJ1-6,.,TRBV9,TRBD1,TGTGCCAGCAGCGGCGACAGGGGGTCAAATTCACCCCTCCACTTT,CASSGDRGSNSPLHF
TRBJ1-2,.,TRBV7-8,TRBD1,TGTGCCAGCAGCCCAAGACCGGGACAGGGGGTGAATAGCTACACCTTC,CASSPRPGQGVNSYTF
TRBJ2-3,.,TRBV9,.,TGTGCCAGCAGCGTATCTGAGGGAACCACAGATACGCAGTATTTT,CASSVSEGTTDTQYF
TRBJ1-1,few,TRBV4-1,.,TGCGCCAGCAGCCGGCGGAGGGAAACGGACACTGAAGCTTTCTTT,CASSRRRETDTEAFF
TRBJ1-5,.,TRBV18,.,TGTGCCAGCTCACCCAAACAGTATAGCAATCAGCCCCAGCATTTT,CASSPKQYSNQPQHF
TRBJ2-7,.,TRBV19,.,TGTGCCAGTAGCGGGACAGAGGCAGGAGGGTCCTACGAGCAGTACTTC,CASSGTEAGGSYEQYF
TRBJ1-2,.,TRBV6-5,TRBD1,TGTGCCAGCAGTGGGGACAGCTATGGCTACACCTTC,CASSGDSYGYTF
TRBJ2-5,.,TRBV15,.,TGTGCCACCAGCCTCGGCGAGGAGACCCAGTACTTC,CATSLGEETQYF
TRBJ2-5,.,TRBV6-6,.,TGTGCCAGCAGATGGACGGAGAAACAAGAGACCCAGTACTTC,CASRWTEKQETQYF
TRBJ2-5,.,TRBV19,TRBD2,TGTGCCAGTAGTTCCGCTAGCGGGGGGAAAGAGACCCAGTACTTC,CASSSASGGKETQYF
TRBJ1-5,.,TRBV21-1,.,TGTGCCAGCAGCAAAGTTAGTAGGAGGGGGCAGCATTTT,CASSKVSRRGQHF
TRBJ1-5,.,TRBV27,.,TGTGCCAGCAGTTGGGGGGCAGGGGGCAATCAGCCCCAGCATTTT,CASSWGAGGNQPQHF
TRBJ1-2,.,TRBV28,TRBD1,TGTGCCAGCAGTTCCGAGGACAGGGCATACTATGGCTACACCTTC,CASSSEDRAYYGYTF
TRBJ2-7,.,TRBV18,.,TGTGCCAGCTCACCAAAGGAAATCTCCGAGCAGTACTTC,CASSPKEISEQYF
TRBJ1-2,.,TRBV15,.,TGTGCCACCAGCAGAGGTGTTGACACGGGTAACTATGGCTACACCTTC,CATSRGVDTGNYGYTF
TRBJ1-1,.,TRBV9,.,TGTGCCAGCAGCTCTAGGTCCAAGAACACTGAAGCTTTCTTT,CASSSRSKNTEAFF
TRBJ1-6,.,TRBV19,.,TGTGCCAGTAGTATCGGAGGCTCTAATTCACCCCTCCACTTT,CASSIGGSNSPLHF
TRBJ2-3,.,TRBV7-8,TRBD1,TGTGCCAGCAGCTCCGGGACAGGGTTAAATACGCAGTATTTT,CASSSGTGLNTQYF
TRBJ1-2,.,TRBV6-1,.,TGTGCCAGCAGCACCGCCGGTAACTATGGCTACACCTTC,CASSTAGNYGYTF
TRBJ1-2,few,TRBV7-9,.,TGTGCCAGCAGCTTAGCACAGGGCTGGGGCTACACCTTC,CASSLAQGWGYTF